This T cell receptor beta chain comes out of a study of T cell responses to AZD1222 COVID-19 vaccine. Findings of the study overall: Only five to seven individuals given AZD1222 were seropositive at baseline.

Using immunoSEQ multiplex PCR, the repertoire was profiled, and TCRdb retains in-frame clones only, with some absent. Of around 70,000 clones in the sample, around 85% were seen once. As to this clone: Antigen: not known.

The source material was peripheral blood, sampled on day 0 of AZD1222 vaccination. This TCR derives from an adult in good health.

CDR3 amino acids: CASSRSARGAEGYTF. The CDR3 bases are TGTGCCAGCAGCCGGTCGGCCCGGGGGGCGGAAGGCTACACCTTC. The chain combines TRBV7-9 with TRBJ1-2; possible D gene TRBD1, 6 bases. Germline V CDR1 and CDR2: SEHNR, FQNEAQ (reference sequence). Trimming shortened V by 5 bases and J by 8 bases, and 21 bases separated the two germline ends. This CDR3 spans 15 amino acids.